Described below is a single TCR beta chain sequence and its context. Its antigen is not known. This sample stems from a study of T cells in narcolepsy. The wider study: Patients with NT1 or NT2 and healthy control donors were enrolled.

The V and J ends lost 10 bases and 5 bases respectively, with 17 bases between them. The CDR3 has 13 amino acids. Germline CDR1 ENHRY, CDR2 SYGVKD. Here immunoSEQ multiplex PCR was the method, and the copy in TCRdb shows in-frame clones only, minus some. Of tens of thousands of clones listed, around 79% are singletons. Study outcomes and limitations: Reportedly, autoreactive clonotypes were serially detected in patients' blood but not controls'. Comparing one patient's CSF and blood CD4+ clonotypes highlighted HCRT- and TRIB2-specific autoreactive clonotypes. Some memory CD4+ repertoires had no autoreactive clone sequences.

What was sequenced was CD45RA- memory CD4+ T cells from PBMCs. The rearrangement uses TRBV10-3 and TRBJ1-1, with D possibly matching TRBD1 (6 bases). The clonotype comes from a human donor with narcolepsy. CDR3 in DNA: TGTGCCACCGCCGACAGGTCGGGAACTGAAGCTTTCTTT. It codes for CATADRSGTEAFF.